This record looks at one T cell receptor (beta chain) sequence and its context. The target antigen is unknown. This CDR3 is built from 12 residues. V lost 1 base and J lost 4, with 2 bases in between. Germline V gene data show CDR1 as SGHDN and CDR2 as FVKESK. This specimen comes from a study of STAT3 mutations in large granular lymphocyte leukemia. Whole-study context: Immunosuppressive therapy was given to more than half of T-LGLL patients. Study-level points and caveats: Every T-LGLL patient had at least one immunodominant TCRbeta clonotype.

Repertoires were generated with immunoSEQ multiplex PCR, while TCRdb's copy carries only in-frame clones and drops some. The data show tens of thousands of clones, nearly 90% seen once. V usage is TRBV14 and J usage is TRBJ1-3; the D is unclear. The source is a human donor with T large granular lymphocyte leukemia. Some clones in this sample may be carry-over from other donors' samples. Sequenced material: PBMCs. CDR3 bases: TGTGCCAGCAGCCAAGGGGGAAACACCATATATTTT. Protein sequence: CASSQGGNTIYF.